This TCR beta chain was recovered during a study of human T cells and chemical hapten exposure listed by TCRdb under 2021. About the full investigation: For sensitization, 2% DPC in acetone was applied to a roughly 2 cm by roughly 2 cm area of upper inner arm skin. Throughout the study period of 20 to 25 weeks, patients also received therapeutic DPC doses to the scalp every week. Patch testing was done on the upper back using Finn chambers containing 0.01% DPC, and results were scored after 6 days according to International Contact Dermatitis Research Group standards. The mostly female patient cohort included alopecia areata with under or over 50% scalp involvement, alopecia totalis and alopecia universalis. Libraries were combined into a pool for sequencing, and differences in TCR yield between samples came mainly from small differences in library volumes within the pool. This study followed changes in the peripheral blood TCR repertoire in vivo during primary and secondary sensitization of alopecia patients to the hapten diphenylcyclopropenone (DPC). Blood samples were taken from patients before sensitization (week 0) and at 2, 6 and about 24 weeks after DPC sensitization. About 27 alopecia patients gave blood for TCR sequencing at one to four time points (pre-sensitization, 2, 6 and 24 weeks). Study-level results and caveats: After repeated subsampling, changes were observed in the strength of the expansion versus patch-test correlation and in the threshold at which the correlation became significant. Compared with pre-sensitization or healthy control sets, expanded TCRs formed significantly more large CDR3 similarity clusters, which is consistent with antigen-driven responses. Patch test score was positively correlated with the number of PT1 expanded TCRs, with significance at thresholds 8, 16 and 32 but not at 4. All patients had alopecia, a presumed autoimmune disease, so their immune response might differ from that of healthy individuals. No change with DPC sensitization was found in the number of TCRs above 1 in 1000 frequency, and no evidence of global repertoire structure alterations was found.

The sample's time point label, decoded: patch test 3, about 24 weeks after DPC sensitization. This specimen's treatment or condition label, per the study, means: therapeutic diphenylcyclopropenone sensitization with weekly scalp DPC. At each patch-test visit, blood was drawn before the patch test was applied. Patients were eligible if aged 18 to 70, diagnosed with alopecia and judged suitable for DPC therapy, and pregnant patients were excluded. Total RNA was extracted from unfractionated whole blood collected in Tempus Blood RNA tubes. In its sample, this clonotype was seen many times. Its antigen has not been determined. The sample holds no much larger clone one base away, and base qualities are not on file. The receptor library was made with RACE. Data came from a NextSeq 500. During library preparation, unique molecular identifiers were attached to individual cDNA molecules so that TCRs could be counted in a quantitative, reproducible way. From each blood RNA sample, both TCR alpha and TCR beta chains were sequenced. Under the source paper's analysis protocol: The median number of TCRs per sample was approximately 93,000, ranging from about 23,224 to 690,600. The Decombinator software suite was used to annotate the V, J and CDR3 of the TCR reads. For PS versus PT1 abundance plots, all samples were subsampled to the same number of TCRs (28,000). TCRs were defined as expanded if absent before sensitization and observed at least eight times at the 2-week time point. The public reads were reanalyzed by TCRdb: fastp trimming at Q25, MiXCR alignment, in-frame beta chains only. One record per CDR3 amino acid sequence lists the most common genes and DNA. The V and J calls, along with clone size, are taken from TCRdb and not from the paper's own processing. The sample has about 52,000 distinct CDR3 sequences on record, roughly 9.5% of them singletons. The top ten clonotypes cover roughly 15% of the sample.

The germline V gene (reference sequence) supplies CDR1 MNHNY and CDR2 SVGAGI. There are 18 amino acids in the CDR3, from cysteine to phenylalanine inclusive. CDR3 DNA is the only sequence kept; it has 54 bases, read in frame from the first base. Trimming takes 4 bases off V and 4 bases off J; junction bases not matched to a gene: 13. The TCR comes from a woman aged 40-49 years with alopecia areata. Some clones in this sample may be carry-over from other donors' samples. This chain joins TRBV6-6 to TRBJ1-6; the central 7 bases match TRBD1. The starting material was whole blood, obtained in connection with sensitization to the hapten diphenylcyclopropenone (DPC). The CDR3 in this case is CASSSQGRQGPYNSPLHF. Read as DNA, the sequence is TGTGCCAGCAGTTCCCAAGGAAGACAGGGCCCGTATAATTCACCCCTCCACTTT.